This T cell receptor beta chain was found in a study of shared clonotypes between healthy human individuals. CD45RO-negative cells were positively selected for CCR7, leaving out terminally differentiated effector memory CD45RA+ cells. This CDR3 is built from 19 residues. Germline V gene data show CDR1 as SGHTA and CDR2 as FQGNSA. V gave up 5 bases and J gave up 3 bases; unmatched junction bases: 19. Study-wide points: Blood alone was sampled, and tissue repertoires likely differ.

As to this clone: The antigen is not known.

Method: immunoSEQ multiplex PCR; TCRdb's copy keeps in-frame clones and lacks some. The data contain about 1,900,000 clones, roughly 95% of them singletons. The source material was naive CD8+ T cells sorted from blood. This chain links TRBV7-2 with TRBJ2-7; 10 bases agree with TRBD2. The clonotype comes from a man aged 18-30 years in good health. CDR3 sequence reads: CASSLGSNFLAGALYEQYF. CDR3 coding DNA: TGTGCCAGCAGCCTGGGTTCCAATTTCCTAGCGGGAGCGCTCTACGAGCAGTACTTC.